This TCR beta chain was found in a study of T-cell reconstitution after alpha-beta-depleted transplantation in children. Findings of the study overall: T-cell counts and diversity at one year post-transplant came mainly from newly produced T cells. Surviving recipient T cells and thymic progenitors underlay high day-60 TCRbeta diversity in some patients. Several hundred expanded graft clones reportedly gave rise to the alpha-beta T cells present about two months after transplant.

For TCRbeta, the library was prepared with unique molecular identifiers. Using its own MiXCR run on the PCR reads, TCRdb lists one record per CDR3 protein. This sample has about 300,000 distinct CDR3 sequences, with nearly 8% found just once. This clonotype was observed a few times. Its matching antigen is unknown. The CDR3 is 13 amino acids. The V end was cut by 0 bases, the J end by 0 bases, with 5 bases between. The germline CDR1 and CDR2 sequences are DFQATT and SNEGSKA (reference sequence). The V and J genes are TRBV20-1 and TRBJ1-2; TRBD1 might be the D (5 bases). The sequenced sample was peripheral blood, obtained 360 days after TCRalphabeta/CD19-depleted stem cell transplant. This sequence was found in a female patient aged 2-9 years who had a stem cell transplant for Fanconi anemia, so the T cells may come from the graft donor. This CDR3 reads CSARETANYGYTF. The DNA for the CDR3 is TGCAGTGCTAGAGAGACAGCTAACTATGGCTACACCTTC.